This TCR beta chain was retrieved from a study of blood T cell repertoires in COVID-19. Study-wide context: The United States, Italy and Spain supplied acute and convalescent COVID-19 samples. PBMCs, B-cell-depleted T cells, or T cells provided the cDNA or gDNA that made up the material.

The germline CDR1 and CDR2 sequences are SNHLY and FYNNEI. Trimming removed 6 bases from V and 9 bases from J; junction bases left unmatched: 6. The CDR3 loop spans 13 amino acids. In the original analysis: Estimates of nucleated cell counts were drawn from the amplification of reference gene primers. Method: immunoSEQ multiplex PCR; TCRdb's copy keeps in-frame clones and lacks some. V and J calls and clone size are those listed in that table; D and trimming were worked out from the DNA. The table shows roughly 300,000 clones, with under 90% occurring only once. Seattle-derived patients entered the study during active infection and were followed longitudinally.

V gene TRBV2 combines with J gene TRBJ1-5, with TRBD1 matching 9 bases. The receptor was derived from a woman in her thirties with COVID-19, enrolled during active disease. What was sequenced was peripheral blood. The DNA of the CDR3 is TGTGCCAGCAGCACAGACAGGGGGGGGCCCCAGCATTTT. Its protein product is CASSTDRGGPQHF.